This T cell receptor beta chain is drawn from a study of regulatory T cells in long-lasting Graves disease. CDR1 is MGHRA and CDR2 is YSYEKL in the germline V gene. CDR3 length: 14 residues. Trimming pared 1 base from V and 4 bases from J, leaving 8 bases between. This sample's time point: newly diagnosed GD, antithyroid drugs for less than 3 months. RNA extracted from PBMCs served as the sequencing template. From an endocrinology department in Xi'an, China, came the patients. Ten or more counts support this clonotype. Relying on iRepertoire HTBI primers and Arm-PCR of CDR3 regions, the team built TCR beta libraries. MiXCR, run by TCRdb on the multiplex PCR reads, gives a single entry per CDR3 protein. Of about 540,000 distinct CDR3 sequences listed, roughly 12% were seen once; the top ten hold approximately 9.3%. These data also featured in a second study, about T cells in Graves' hyperthyroidism and ophthalmopathy. In that study: Criteria for exclusion of patients were uncontrolled infection, other autoimmune disease, pregnancy or lactation.

The TCR sequence derives from a man aged 30 to 45 with Graves disease. The V and J genes are TRBV4-1 and TRBJ1-5; D gene unclear. This material consisted of peripheral blood mononuclear cells (PBMCs), taken at new diagnosis, from a patient treated with antithyroid drugs. The CDR3 loop reads CASSQVGWNQPQHF. The CDR3 region has the DNA TGCGCCAGCAGCCAAGTCGGCTGGAATCAGCCCCAGCATTTT.